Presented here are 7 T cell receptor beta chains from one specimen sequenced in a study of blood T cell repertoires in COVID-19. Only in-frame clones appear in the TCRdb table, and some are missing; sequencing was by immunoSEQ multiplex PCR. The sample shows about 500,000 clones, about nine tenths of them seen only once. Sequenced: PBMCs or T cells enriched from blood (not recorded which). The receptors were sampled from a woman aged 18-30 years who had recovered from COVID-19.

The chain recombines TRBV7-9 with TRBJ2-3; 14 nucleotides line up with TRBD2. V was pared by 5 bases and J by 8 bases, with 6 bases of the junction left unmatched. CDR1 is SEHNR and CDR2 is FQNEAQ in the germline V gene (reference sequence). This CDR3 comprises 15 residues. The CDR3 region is CASSPTSGGAGTQYF. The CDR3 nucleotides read TGTGCCAGCAGCCCGACTAGCGGGGGGGCGGGTACGCAGTATTTT.

CDR3 protein: CSVSTDTNTGELFF. The CDR3 DNA reads TGCAGCGTCTCCACTGACACGAACACCGGGGAGCTGTTTTTT. V gene TRBV29-1 combines with J gene TRBJ2-2; D remains ambiguous. The CDR3 covers 14 residues. The ends were cut back, 6 bases at V and 0 bases at J, with 11 bases in the middle. CDR1 is SQVTM, CDR2 ANQGSEA, per germline.

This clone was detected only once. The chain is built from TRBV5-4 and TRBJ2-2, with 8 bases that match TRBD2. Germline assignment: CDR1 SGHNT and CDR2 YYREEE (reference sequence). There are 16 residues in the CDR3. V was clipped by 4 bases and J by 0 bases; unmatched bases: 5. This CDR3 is CASSNGGATNTGELFF. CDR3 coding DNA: TGTGCCAGCAGCAACGGGGGGGCTACGAACACCGGGGAGCTGTTTTTT.

Here the CDR3 reads CASSSFSSDRGIDEQYF. The CDR3 DNA sequence: TGTGCCAGCAGTTCCTTCTCCTCGGACAGGGGTATAGACGAGCAGTACTTC. The chain employs TRBV28 and TRBJ2-7; 9 bases agree with TRBD1. Germline V CDR1 and CDR2: MDHEN, SYDVKM. The CDR3 is 17 residues long. V lost 4 bases, J lost 5 bases, and 15 bases stayed unmatched.

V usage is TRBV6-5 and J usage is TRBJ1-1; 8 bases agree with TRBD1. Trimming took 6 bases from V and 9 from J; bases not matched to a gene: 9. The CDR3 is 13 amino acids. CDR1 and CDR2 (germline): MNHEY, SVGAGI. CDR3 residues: CASRKDREEQAFF. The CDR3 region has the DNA TGTGCCAGCAGGAAGGACAGGGAAGAACAAGCTTTCTTT.

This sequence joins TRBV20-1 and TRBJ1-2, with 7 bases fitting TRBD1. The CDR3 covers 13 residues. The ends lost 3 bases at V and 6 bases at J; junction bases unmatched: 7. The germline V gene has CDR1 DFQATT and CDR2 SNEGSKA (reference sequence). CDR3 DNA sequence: TGCAGTGCTAGTGATGACAGGGTCCATGGCTACACCTTC. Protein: CSASDDRVHGYTF.

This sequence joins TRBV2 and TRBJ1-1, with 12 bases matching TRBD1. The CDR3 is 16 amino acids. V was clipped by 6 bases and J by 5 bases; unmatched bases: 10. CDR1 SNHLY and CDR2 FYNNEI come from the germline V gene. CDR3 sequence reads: CASSSGTGGAVTEAFF. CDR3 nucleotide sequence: TGTGCCAGCAGCTCCGGGACAGGGGGCGCGGTGACTGAAGCTTTCTTT.